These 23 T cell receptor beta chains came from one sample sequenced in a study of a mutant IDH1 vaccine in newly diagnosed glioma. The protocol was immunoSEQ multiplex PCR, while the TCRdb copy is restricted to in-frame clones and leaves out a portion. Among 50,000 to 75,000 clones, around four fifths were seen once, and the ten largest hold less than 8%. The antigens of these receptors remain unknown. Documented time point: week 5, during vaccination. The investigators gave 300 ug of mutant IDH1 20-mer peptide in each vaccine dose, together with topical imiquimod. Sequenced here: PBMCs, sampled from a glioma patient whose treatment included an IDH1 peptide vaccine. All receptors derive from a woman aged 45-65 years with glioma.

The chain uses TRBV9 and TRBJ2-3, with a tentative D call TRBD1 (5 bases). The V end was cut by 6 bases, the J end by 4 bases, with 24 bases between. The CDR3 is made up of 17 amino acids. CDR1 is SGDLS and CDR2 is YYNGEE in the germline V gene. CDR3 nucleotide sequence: TGTGCCAGCACCCAAAGGGGCTGGGGCGAGATGGCAGATACGCAGTATTTT. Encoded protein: CASTQRGWGEMADTQYF.

CDR3 residues: CASSFGGPTNYGYTF. Written as DNA, the CDR3 is TGTGCCAGCAGCTTTGGGGGCCCTACTAACTATGGCTACACCTTC. The chain employs TRBV7-8 and TRBJ1-2; D might be TRBD1 (6 bases). V gave up 3 bases and J gave up 0 bases, with 11 bases separating them. The CDR3 length is 15 residues. The germline CDR1 and CDR2 sequences are SGHVS and FQNEAQ.

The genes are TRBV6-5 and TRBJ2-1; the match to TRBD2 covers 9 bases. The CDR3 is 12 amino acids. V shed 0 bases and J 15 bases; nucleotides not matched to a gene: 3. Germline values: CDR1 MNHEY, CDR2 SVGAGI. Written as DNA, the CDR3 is TGTGCCAGCAGTTACTCTGGGACTAGCACGTTCTTC. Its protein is CASSYSGTSTFF.

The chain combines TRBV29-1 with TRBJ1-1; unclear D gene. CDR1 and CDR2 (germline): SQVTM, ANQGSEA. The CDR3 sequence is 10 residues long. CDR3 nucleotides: TGCACCGCCGGGGACACTGAAGCTTTCTTT. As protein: CTAGDTEAFF.

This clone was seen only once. The DNA of the CDR3 is TGTGCCAGCTCCTCATCCGACAGGGACTATTACAATGAGCAGTTCTTC. Translating gives CASSSSDRDYYNEQFF. The chain is built from TRBV6-6 and TRBJ2-1, with D perhaps TRBD1 or TRBD2 (7 bases each). The CDR3 is made up of 16 amino acids. Trimming took 8 bases from V and 4 from J, leaving 21 bases between them. Per germline, CDR1 MNHNY and CDR2 SVGAGI (reference sequence).

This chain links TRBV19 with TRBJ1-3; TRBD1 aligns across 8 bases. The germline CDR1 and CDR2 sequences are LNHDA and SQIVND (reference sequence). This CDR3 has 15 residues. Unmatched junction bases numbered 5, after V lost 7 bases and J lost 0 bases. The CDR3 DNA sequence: TGTGCCAGTACCGACAGGGGTATCTCTGGAAACACCATATATTTT. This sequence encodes CASTDRGISGNTIYF.

The CDR3 nucleotides are TGCAGCGTTGGAGGGGACGTAAACTATGGCTACACCTTC. This encodes CSVGGDVNYGYTF. The rearrangement joins TRBV29-1 to TRBJ1-2; possible D gene TRBD1, 5 bases. The CDR3 length is 13 residues. From germline, CDR1 is SQVTM and CDR2 ANQGSEA. The V end lost 4 bases, the J end lost 2 bases, and 11 bases lay between the germline ends.

The CDR3 region has the DNA TGTGCCAGCGGGCGGACAGCCTCCTACGAGCAGTACTTC. This translates into CASGRTASYEQYF. This rearrangement joins TRBV28 to TRBJ2-7, with TRBD1 as a possible D gene (6 bases). Germline V gives CDR1 MDHEN, CDR2 SYDVKM. The CDR3 has 13 amino acids. V was pared by 8 bases and J by 0 bases, with 11 bases between.

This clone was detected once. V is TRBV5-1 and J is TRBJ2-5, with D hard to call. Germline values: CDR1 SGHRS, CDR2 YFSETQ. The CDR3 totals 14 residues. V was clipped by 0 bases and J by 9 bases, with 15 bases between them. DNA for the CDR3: TGCGCCAGCAGCTTGGAAGGGAACCATGGGGCCCAGTACTTC. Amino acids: CASSLEGNHGAQYF.

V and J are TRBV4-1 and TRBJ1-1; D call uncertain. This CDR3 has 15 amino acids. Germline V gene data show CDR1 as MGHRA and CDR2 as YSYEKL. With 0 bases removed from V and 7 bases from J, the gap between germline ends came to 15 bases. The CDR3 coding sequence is TGCGCCAGCAGCCAAGACCGGACGTCCGTTCTTGAAGCTTTCTTT. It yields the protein CASSQDRTSVLEAFF.

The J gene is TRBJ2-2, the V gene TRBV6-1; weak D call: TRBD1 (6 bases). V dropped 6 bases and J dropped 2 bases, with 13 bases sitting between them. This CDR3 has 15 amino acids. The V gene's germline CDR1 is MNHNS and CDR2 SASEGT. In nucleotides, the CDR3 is TGTGCCAGCAGAAAACCGGGACATAACACCGGGGAGCTGTTTTTT. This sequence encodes CASRKPGHNTGELFF.

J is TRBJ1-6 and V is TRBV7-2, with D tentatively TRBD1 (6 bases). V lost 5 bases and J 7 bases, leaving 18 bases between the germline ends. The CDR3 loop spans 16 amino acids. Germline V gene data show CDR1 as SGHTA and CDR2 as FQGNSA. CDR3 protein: CASSPQMGGENSPLHF. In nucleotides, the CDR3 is TGTGCCAGCAGCCCTCAAATGGGGGGCGAGAATTCACCCCTCCACTTT.

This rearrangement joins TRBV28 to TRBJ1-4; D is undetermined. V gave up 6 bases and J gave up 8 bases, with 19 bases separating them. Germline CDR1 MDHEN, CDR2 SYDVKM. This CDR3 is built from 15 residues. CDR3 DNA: TGTGCCAGCAGCCCCCTCGGGCCAACTGTCGAAAAACTGTTTTTT. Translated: CASSPLGPTVEKLFF.

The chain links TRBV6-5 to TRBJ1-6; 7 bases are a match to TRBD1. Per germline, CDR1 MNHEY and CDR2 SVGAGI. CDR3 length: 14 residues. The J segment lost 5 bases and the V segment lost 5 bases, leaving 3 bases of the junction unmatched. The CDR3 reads CASSRTGNNSPLHF. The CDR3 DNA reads TGTGCCAGCAGTCGGACAGGAAATAATTCACCCCTCCACTTT.

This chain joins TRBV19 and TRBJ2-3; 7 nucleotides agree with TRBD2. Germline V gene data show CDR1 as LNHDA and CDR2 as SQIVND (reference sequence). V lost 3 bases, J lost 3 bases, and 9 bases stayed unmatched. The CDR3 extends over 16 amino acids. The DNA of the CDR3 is TGTGCCAGTAGTATCCGGGACTACCAATTTACAGATACGCAGTATTTT. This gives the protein CASSIRDYQFTDTQYF. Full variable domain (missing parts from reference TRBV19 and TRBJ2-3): DGGITQSPKYLFRKEGQNVTLSCEQNLNHDAMYWYRQDPGQGLRLIYYSQIVNDFQKGDIAEGYSVSREKKESFPLTVTSAQKNPTAFYLCASSIRDYQFTDTQYFGPGTRLTVL.

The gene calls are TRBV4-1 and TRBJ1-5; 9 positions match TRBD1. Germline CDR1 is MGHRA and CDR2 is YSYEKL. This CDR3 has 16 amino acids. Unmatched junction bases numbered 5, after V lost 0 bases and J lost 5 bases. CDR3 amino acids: CASSQDGTGSDQPQHF. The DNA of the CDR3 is TGCGCCAGCAGCCAAGACGGGACAGGGTCGGATCAGCCCCAGCATTTT.

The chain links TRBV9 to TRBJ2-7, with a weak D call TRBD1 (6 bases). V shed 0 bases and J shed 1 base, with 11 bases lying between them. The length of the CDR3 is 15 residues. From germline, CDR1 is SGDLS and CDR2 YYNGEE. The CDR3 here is CASSVGAGDSYEQYF. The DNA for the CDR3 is TGTGCCAGCAGCGTAGGGGCAGGGGATTCCTACGAGCAGTACTTC.

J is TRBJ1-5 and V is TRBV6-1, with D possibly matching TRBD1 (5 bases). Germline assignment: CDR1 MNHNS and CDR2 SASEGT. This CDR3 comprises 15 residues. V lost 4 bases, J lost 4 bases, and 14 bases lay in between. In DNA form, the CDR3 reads TGTGCCAGCAGTGGAGAGGGGCTAGGGAATCAGCCCCAGCATTTT. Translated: CASSGEGLGNQPQHF.

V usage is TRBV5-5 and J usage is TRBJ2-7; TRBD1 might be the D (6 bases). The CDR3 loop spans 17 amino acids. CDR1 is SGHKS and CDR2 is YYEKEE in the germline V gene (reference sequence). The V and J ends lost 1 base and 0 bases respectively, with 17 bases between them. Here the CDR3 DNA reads TGTGCCAGCAGCTTGATAAGCGACAGGACCTACTCCTACGAGCAGTACTTC. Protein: CASSLISDRTYSYEQYF.

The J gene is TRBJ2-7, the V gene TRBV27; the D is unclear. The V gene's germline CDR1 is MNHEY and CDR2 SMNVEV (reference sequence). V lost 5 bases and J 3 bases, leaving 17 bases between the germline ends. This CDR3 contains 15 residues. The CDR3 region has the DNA TGTGCCAGCAGTACTATGCCGGGCGGATTCTACGAGCAGTACTTC. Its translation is CASSTMPGGFYEQYF.

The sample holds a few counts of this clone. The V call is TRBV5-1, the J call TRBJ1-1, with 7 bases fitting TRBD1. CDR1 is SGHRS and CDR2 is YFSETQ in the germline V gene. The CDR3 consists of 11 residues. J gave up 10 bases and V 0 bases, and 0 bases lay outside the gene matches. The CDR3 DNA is TGCGCCAGCAGCTTGGACAGGGGAGCTTTCTTT. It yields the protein CASSLDRGAFF. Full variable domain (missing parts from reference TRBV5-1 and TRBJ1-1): KAGVTQTPRYLIKTRGQQVTLSCSPISGHRSVSWYQQTPGQGLQFLFEYFSETQRNKGNFPGRFSGRQFSNSRSEMNVSTLELGDSALYLCASSLDRGAFFGQGTRLTVV.

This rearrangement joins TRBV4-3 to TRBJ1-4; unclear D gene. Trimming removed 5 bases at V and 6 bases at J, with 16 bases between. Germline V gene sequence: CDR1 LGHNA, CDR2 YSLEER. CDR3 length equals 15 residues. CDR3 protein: CASSYIREVDEKLFF. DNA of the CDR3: TGCGCCAGCAGCTACATCCGGGAGGTGGATGAAAAACTGTTTTTT.

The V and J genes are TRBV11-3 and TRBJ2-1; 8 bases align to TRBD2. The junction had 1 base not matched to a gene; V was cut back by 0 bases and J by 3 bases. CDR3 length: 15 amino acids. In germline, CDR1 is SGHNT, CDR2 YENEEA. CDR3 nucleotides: TGTGCCAGCAGCTTAGACGGGGGGGACTACAATGAGCAGTTCTTC. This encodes CASSLDGGDYNEQFF.